These 25 T cell receptor beta chains were sequenced from one sample in a study of cytomegalovirus exposure and HLA in healthy donors. Use of 60 Vbeta and 13 Jbeta primers characterized the PCR. Data came from immunoSEQ multiplex PCR; TCRdb stores just in-frame clones and leaves some out. The sample comprises approximately 170,000 clones, roughly 80% of which are singletons, and 1% to 1.5% rests with the top ten. Input material: PBMCs. These receptors originate from a middle-aged man in good health and CMV-seropositive.

The chain has TRBV6-6 and TRBJ2-1; tentative D call: TRBD2 (6 bases). The CDR3 consists of 15 residues. The V gene's germline CDR1 is MNHNY and CDR2 SVGAGI (reference sequence). Trimming cost V 3 bases and J 1 base, with 10 bases left between them. As DNA, the CDR3 is TGTGCCAGCAGTTATCGGGGGAGGTCCTACAATGAGCAGTTCTTC. Translated: CASSYRGRSYNEQFF.

CDR3 sequence reads: CASRPDTSSYNEQFF. Here the CDR3 DNA reads TGTGCCAGTAGACCGGACACCAGCTCCTACAATGAGCAGTTCTTC. The rearrangement links TRBV19 to TRBJ2-1; a possible D gene is TRBD1 (5 bases). This CDR3 is 15 amino acids long. Germline V gives CDR1 LNHDA, CDR2 SQIVND (reference sequence). The ends were cut back, 6 bases at V and 0 bases at J, with 12 bases in the middle.

This rearrangement joins TRBV5-1 to TRBJ2-1; TRBD2 aligns across 14 bases. The CDR3 loop spans 19 amino acids. The V segment lost 1 base and the J segment 7 bases; nucleotides outside the gene matches: 13. Germline CDR1 SGHRS, CDR2 YFSETQ. CDR3 DNA: TGCGCCAGCAGCTTGCCCAATACCAGACTAGCGGGGGGGCTGAATGAGCAGTTCTTC. Protein product: CASSLPNTRLAGGLNEQFF.

The chain couples TRBV21-1 to TRBJ1-5; no DNA check was done on the table's D call, TRBD1. TRBV21-1 is termed a pseudogene. CDR3 length equals 14 residues. Here the CDR3 reads CASSNSQGNQPQHF. CDR3 bases: TGTGCCAGCAGCAATTCCCAGGGGAACCAGCCCCAGCATTTT.

The V call is TRBV4-3, the J call TRBJ1-4; no reliable D call. The CDR3 has 12 amino acids. Germline CDR1 reads LGHNA; CDR2 reads YSLEER. The V end was cut by 1 base, the J end by 8 bases, with 5 bases between. The CDR3 sequence: CASSQVREKLFF. CDR3 DNA: TGCGCCAGCAGCCAAGTGAGGGAAAAACTGTTTTTT.

This clone was seen a few times. J is TRBJ2-7 and V is TRBV28; 9 bases align to TRBD2. The CDR3 totals 18 residues. Germline values: CDR1 MDHEN, CDR2 SYDVKM. After removal of 3 bases from V and 0 bases from J, the junction contained 12 bases not matched to a gene. The DNA of the CDR3 is TGTGCCAGCAGTTTTTTAGCGGGGGAGGGGGAGGGCTCCTACGAGCAGTACTTC. Translating it yields CASSFLAGEGEGSYEQYF.

This clone occurred a few times. The chain carries TRBV29-1 and TRBJ2-5; tentative D call: TRBD2 (5 bases). CDR1 and CDR2 (germline): SQVTM, ANQGSEA. Trimming stripped 7 bases from V and 4 bases from J, with 13 bases between. There are 12 residues in the CDR3. The CDR3 DNA sequence: TGCAGCGGGACTGAGGGAGCAGAGACCCAGTACTTC. Translated, it gives CSGTEGAETQYF.

The genes are TRBV5-5 and TRBJ2-7; D ambiguous. Trimming left V 2 bases short and J 7 bases short, with 10 bases between. Germline V CDR1 and CDR2: SGHKS, YYEKEE (reference sequence). The CDR3 spans 12 residues. Here the CDR3 reads CASSFLSREQYF. In nucleotides, the CDR3 is TGTGCCAGCAGCTTCCTGTCCCGGGAGCAGTACTTC.

The chain joins TRBV7-8 to TRBJ1-1; D is undetermined. V was trimmed by 0 bases and J by 0 bases, leaving 8 bases between them. Per the germline V gene, CDR1 is SGHVS and CDR2 is FQNEAQ. The CDR3 covers 15 residues. CDR3 region: CASSLAPGLNTEAFF. The CDR3, as DNA: TGTGCCAGCAGCTTAGCGCCTGGGCTGAACACTGAAGCTTTCTTT.

The chain is built from TRBV10-3 and TRBJ2-1; D remains ambiguous. V lost 6 bases to trimming and J lost 8 bases, with 14 bases between them. CDR3 size: 13 residues. Looked up from germline, CDR1 is ENHRY and CDR2 is SYGVKD. CDR3 residues: CAIRREELDEQFF. The CDR3 DNA is TGTGCCATCAGGCGTGAGGAGCTCGATGAGCAGTTCTTC.

This clone appeared once. CDR3 bases: TGTGCCAGCAGCCAAGTCGCAGGGAACCAAGAGACCCAGTACTTC. Amino acid sequence: CASSQVAGNQETQYF. V gene TRBV4-2 combines with J gene TRBJ2-5, with D perhaps matching TRBD1 (5 bases). In germline, CDR1 is LGHNA, CDR2 YNFKEQ. CDR3 length equals 15 residues. V lost 1 base and J lost 0, with 9 bases in between.

This clone occurred a few times. The gene calls are TRBV28 and TRBJ1-2, with TRBD1 as a possible D gene (6 bases). Trimming shortened V by 3 bases and J by 7 bases, and 15 bases separated the two germline ends. Germline V lookup: CDR1 MDHEN, CDR2 SYDVKM. This CDR3 contains 14 residues. The CDR3 protein is CASSLVTTGLGYTF. For the CDR3, the DNA is TGTGCCAGCAGTTTGGTTACTACAGGGCTTGGCTACACCTTC.

J is TRBJ1-2 and V is TRBV5-5; D gene unclear. CDR1 is SGHKS and CDR2 is YYEKEE in the germline V gene (reference sequence). This CDR3 is 12 amino acids long. The V end was cut by 2 bases, the J end by 9 bases, with 11 bases between. CDR3 residues: CASSLGGWRYTF. The CDR3 DNA reads TGTGCCAGCAGCTTAGGAGGGTGGCGCTACACCTTC.

This clone is a singleton in its sample. DNA for the CDR3: TGTGCCATCCGGGGGTCAGGGACGGGGAATGAGCAGTTCTTC. Its protein product is CAIRGSGTGNEQFF. V usage is TRBV10-3 and J usage is TRBJ2-1; weak D call: TRBD2 (6 bases). The V gene's germline CDR1 is ENHRY and CDR2 SYGVKD. V dropped 8 bases and J dropped 7 bases, with 18 bases sitting between them. The CDR3 spans 14 residues.

The chain's CDR3 is CASSYRTSADNSPLHF. The CDR3 DNA sequence: TGCGCCAGCAGCTACCGAACCTCCGCAGATAATTCACCCCTCCACTTT. The chain employs TRBV5-1 and TRBJ1-6, with unresolved D. The V gene lost 3 bases and the J gene lost 5 bases, with 15 bases spanning the gap. The CDR3 covers 16 residues. In germline, CDR1 is SGHRS, CDR2 YFSETQ.

J is TRBJ2-7 and V is TRBV9, with a possible D match to TRBD1 (6 bases). Germline V gene lookup returns CDR1 SGDLS and CDR2 YYNGEE. Deletions cut 4 bases from V and 7 bases from J, with 12 bases between. The CDR3 covers 12 residues. The CDR3 DNA sequence: TGTGCCAGCAGCAAACAGGGTGGGGAGCAGTACTTC. Residues: CASSKQGGEQYF.

V is TRBV9 and J is TRBJ1-1; D unresolved. The CDR3 runs to 15 residues. The V and J ends lost 1 base and 2 bases respectively, with 12 bases between them. Germline V CDR1 and CDR2: SGDLS, YYNGEE. CDR3 DNA sequence: TGTGCCAGCAGCGTATCAGGAGGATTTAACACTGAAGCTTTCTTT. This gives the protein CASSVSGGFNTEAFF.

This rearrangement joins TRBV5-6 to TRBJ1-1; D unresolved. V was trimmed by 0 bases and J by 1 base, leaving 10 bases between them. The CDR3 spans 15 residues. CDR1 and CDR2 (germline): SGHDT, YYEEEE. CDR3 bases: TGTGCCAGCAGCTTGGGGGCAGCGGGGAACACTGAAGCTTTCTTT. This encodes CASSLGAAGNTEAFF.

The chain couples TRBV6-1 to TRBJ2-1; maybe TRBD1 (6 bases). The CDR3 is made up of 12 amino acids. Between the trimmed V and J ends, which lost 8 bases and 5 bases, there was a span of 10 bases. Germline lookup yields CDR1 MNHNS and CDR2 SASEGT. CDR3 residues: CASGTGHNEQFF. The DNA of the CDR3 is TGTGCCAGCGGTACAGGGCACAATGAGCAGTTCTTC.

V is TRBV7-9 and J is TRBJ1-4, with TRBD1 identical over 11 bases. Per the germline V gene, CDR1 is SEHNR and CDR2 is FQNEAQ (reference sequence). V was clipped by 5 bases and J by 7 bases; unmatched bases: 6. CDR3 length: 15 amino acids. This chain's CDR3 is CASSPTGTGGEKLFF. CDR3 nucleotide sequence: TGTGCCAGCAGCCCTACCGGGACAGGGGGTGAAAAACTGTTTTTT.

The count of this clone is one. This chain uses TRBV2 with TRBJ1-6, with D possibly matching TRBD1 (6 bases). CDR1 and CDR2 (germline): SNHLY, FYNNEI. The CDR3 has 14 residues. The V end was cut by 6 bases, the J end by 6 bases, with 12 bases between. The CDR3 region has the DNA TGTGCCAGCAGATGGGGGCGCGGTAATTCACCCCTCCACTTT. Translation gives CASRWGRGNSPLHF. The full variable domain, rest sourced from reference TRBV2 and TRBJ1-6, is EPEVTQTPSHQVTQMGQEVILRCVPISNHLYFYWYRQILGQKVEFLVSFYNNEISEKSEIFDDQFSVERPDGSNFTLKIRSTKLEDSAMYFCASRWGRGNSPLHFGNGTRLTVT.

The CDR3 reads CASSLRVDTQYF. The CDR3 bases are TGTGCCAGCAGCTTGCGGGTAGATACGCAGTATTTT. The chain recombines TRBV5-8 with TRBJ2-3; D not certain. With 1 base removed from V and 5 bases from J, the gap between germline ends came to 5 bases. This CDR3 has 12 amino acids. CDR1 SGHTS and CDR2 YDEGEE come from the germline V gene.

This sequence joins TRBV7-9 and TRBJ2-1; TRBD1 is a possible D gene (6 bases). This CDR3 is 12 amino acids long. Per germline, CDR1 SEHNR and CDR2 FQNEAQ (reference sequence). V lost 7 bases to trimming and J lost 3 bases, with 7 bases between them. The CDR3 DNA is TGTGCCAGCAAGGACAGCTACAATGAGCAGTTCTTC. This gives the protein CASKDSYNEQFF. Full variable domain (missing parts from reference TRBV7-9 and TRBJ2-1): DTGVSQNPRHKITKRGQNVTFRCDPISEHNRLYWYRQTLGQGPEFLTYFQNEAQLEKSRLLSDRFSAERPKGSFSTLEIQRTEQGDSAMYLCASKDSYNEQFFGPGTRLTVL.

The gene calls are TRBV5-6 and TRBJ1-4; TRBD1 might be the D (5 bases). From germline, CDR1 is SGHDT and CDR2 YYEEEE. CDR3 length equals 15 residues. V gave up 4 bases and J gave up 7 bases, with 17 bases separating them. In DNA form, the CDR3 reads TGTGCCAGCAGCCGGGGGGTCGGGGGTGTTGAAAAACTGTTTTTT. Protein: CASSRGVGGVEKLFF.

This rearrangement joins TRBV19 to TRBJ2-4; 8 nucleotides agree with TRBD2. The CDR3 covers 16 residues. V lost 1 base, J lost 3 bases, and 5 bases stayed unmatched. Per germline, CDR1 LNHDA and CDR2 SQIVND (reference sequence). CDR3 amino acids: CASSIGAGGGKNIQYF. CDR3 nucleotide sequence: TGTGCCAGTAGTATAGGGGCGGGGGGAGGCAAAAACATTCAGTACTTC.